These 10 T cell receptor beta chains came from one sample sequenced in a study of OX40 agonist ivuxolimab in advanced cancers. Libraries were prepared by immunoSEQ multiplex PCR; TCRdb keeps only in-frame clonotypes and omits some of them. The data show about 28,000 clones, around four fifths seen once. Source: CD4+ or CD8+ T cells sorted from blood, taken in a trial of the OX40 agonist ivuxolimab. The receptors here all came from an adult with an advanced solid tumor such as melanoma, head and neck, liver or kidney cancer.

The rearrangement uses TRBV5-1 and TRBJ1-5, with 10 bases fitting TRBD1. The CDR3 is 15 amino acids. J gave up 5 bases and V 4 bases, and 6 bases lay outside the gene matches. Germline V CDR1 and CDR2: SGHRS, YFSETQ. The CDR3 sequence is CASSRGTGEDQPQHF. CDR3 DNA: TGCGCCAGCAGCAGGGGGACAGGGGAAGATCAGCCCCAGCATTTT.

This chain uses TRBV4-1 with TRBJ1-4; 7 positions agree with TRBD1. The CDR3 is made up of 16 amino acids. Germline CDR1 and CDR2: MGHRA and YSYEKL. J lost 4 bases, V lost 6 bases, and 11 bases had no gene match. CDR3 nucleotides: TGCGCCAGCAGGCAGAAGGGACAGCCACATAATGAAAAACTGTTTTTT. Translating gives CASRQKGQPHNEKLFF.

This chain connects TRBV4-1 to TRBJ2-5; the D gene is possibly TRBD2 (6 bases). This CDR3 comprises 14 residues. Trimming took off 4 bases at V and 5 bases at J, with 14 bases between the two ends. Per germline, CDR1 MGHRA and CDR2 YSYEKL. The CDR3 region is CASSRGGGEETQYF. CDR3 DNA sequence: TGCGCCAGCAGCCGGGGTGGAGGGGAGGAGACCCAGTACTTC.

The rearrangement joins TRBV9 to TRBJ2-7, with TRBD2 identical over 11 bases. Per the germline V gene, CDR1 is SGDLS and CDR2 is YYNGEE. J was trimmed by 0 bases and V by 4 bases; bases with no gene match: 6. This CDR3 has 16 amino acids. DNA for the CDR3: TGTGCCAGCAGCCCCACTAGCGGGAGTGTCTCCTACGAGCAGTACTTC. As protein: CASSPTSGSVSYEQYF.

The rearrangement joins TRBV27 to TRBJ2-5, with a weak D call TRBD1 (6 bases). The end of the DNA fits TRBJ2-7 better, so the J call may be wrong. This CDR3 has 12 residues. Germline V lookup: CDR1 MNHEY, CDR2 SMNVEV (reference sequence). CDR3 in amino acids: CASSFGGGEQYF. In DNA, the CDR3 is TGTGCCAGCAGTTTTGGGGGCGGCGAGCAGTACTTC.

The V call is TRBV6-1, the J call TRBJ2-1; D is perhaps TRBD2 (5 bases). CDR3 length equals 13 residues. The germline V gene encodes CDR1 MNHNS and CDR2 SASEGT. The V end was cut by 6 bases, the J end by 6 bases, with 12 bases between. In nucleotides, the CDR3 is TGTGCCAGCAGAACCGGACTGGTCAATGAGCAGTTCTTC. Translated: CASRTGLVNEQFF.

This sequence joins TRBV9 and TRBJ2-2; TRBD2 matches at 9 bases. The CDR3 length is 16 residues. Germline CDR1 reads SGDLS; CDR2 reads YYNGEE. V shed 0 bases and J 6 bases; nucleotides not matched to a gene: 6. The CDR3 region is CASSVDGSGSAGELFF. DNA for the CDR3: TGTGCCAGCAGCGTAGATGGTAGCGGGAGTGCCGGGGAGCTGTTTTTT.

This clone was seen a few times. The rearrangement links TRBV15 to TRBJ1-6; D might be TRBD1 (6 bases). Between the trimmed V and J ends, which lost 7 bases and 4 bases, there was a span of 8 bases. The CDR3 covers 13 residues. Germline V gene data show CDR1 as LNHNV and CDR2 as YYDKDF (reference sequence). This chain's CDR3 is CATTQGYNSPLHF. The CDR3 nucleotides read TGTGCCACCACCCAGGGGTATAATTCACCCCTCCACTTT.

The sample holds a few counts of this clone. The J gene is TRBJ1-1, the V gene TRBV27; D is ambiguous. Germline values: CDR1 MNHEY, CDR2 SMNVEV (reference sequence). The germline V and J ends were trimmed by 6 bases and 1 base, with 9 bases remaining between them. The CDR3 is made up of 13 amino acids. The CDR3 region has the DNA TGTGCCAGCAGCTGGACGGCGAACACTGAAGCTTTCTTT. This codes for CASSWTANTEAFF.

The rearrangement joins TRBV7-2 to TRBJ2-1, with D unclear. Germline V gene lookup returns CDR1 SGHTA and CDR2 FQGNSA. This CDR3 comprises 12 residues. Trimming took off 4 bases at V and 9 bases at J, with 10 bases between the two ends. CDR3 nucleotides: TGTGCCAGCAGCTCGATCGTTCCTGAGCAGTTCTTC. This gives the protein CASSSIVPEQFF.